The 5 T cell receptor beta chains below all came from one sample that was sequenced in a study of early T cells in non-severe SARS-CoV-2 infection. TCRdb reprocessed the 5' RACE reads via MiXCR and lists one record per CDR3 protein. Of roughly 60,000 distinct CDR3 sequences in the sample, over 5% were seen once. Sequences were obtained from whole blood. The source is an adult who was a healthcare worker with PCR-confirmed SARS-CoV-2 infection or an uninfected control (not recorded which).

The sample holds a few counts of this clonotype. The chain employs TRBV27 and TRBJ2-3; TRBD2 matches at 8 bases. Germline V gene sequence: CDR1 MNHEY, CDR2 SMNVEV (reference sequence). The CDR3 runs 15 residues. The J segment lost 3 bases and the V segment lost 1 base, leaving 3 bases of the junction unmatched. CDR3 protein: CASSLLSGGTDTQYF. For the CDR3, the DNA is TGTGCCAGCAGTTTATTGTCGGGGGGGACAGATACGCAGTATTTT.

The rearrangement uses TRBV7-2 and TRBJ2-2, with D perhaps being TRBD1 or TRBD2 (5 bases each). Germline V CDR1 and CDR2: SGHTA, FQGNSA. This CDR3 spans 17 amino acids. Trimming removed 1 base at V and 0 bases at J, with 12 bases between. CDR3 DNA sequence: TGTGCCAGCAGCTTAGATCTTTGGGGGACGAACACCGGGGAGCTGTTTTTT. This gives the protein CASSLDLWGTNTGELFF. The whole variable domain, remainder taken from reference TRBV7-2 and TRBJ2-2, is GAGVSQSPSNKVTEKGKDVELRCDPISGHTALYWYRQSLGQGLEFLIYFQGNSAPDKSGLPSDRFSAERTGGSVSTLTIQRTQQEDSAVYLCASSLDLWGTNTGELFFGEGSRLTVL.

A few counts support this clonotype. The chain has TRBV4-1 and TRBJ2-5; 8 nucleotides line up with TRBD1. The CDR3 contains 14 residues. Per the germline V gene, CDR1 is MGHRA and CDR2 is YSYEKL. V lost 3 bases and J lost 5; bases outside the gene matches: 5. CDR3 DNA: TGCGCCAGCAGCCAGGCAGGGGGCCGGGAGACCCAGTACTTC. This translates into CASSQAGGRETQYF.

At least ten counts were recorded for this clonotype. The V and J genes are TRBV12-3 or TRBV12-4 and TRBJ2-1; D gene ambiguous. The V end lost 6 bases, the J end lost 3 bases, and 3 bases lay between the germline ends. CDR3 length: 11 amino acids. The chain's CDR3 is CASSLYNEQFF. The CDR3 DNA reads TGTGCCAGCAGCCTCTACAATGAGCAGTTCTTC.

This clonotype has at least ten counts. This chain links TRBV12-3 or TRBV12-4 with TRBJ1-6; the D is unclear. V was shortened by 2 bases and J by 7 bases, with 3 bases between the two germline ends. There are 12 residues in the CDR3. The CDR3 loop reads CASSLINSPLHF. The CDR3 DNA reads TGTGCCAGCAGTTTAATAAATTCACCCCTCCACTTT.